A selection of T cell receptor beta chains follows, all from one sample in a study of metastatic and nonmetastatic thyroid tumors. TCRdb re-called clones via MiXCR from the PCR reads. The sample lists tens of thousands of clones, approximately 19% occurring once. Sequenced material: blood. The origin of the receptors is a female donor with papillary thyroid cancer or a benign thyroid nodule (not recorded which). Some clones in this sample may be carry-over from other donors' samples. CDR3s include the opening cysteine and the closing phenylalanine or tryptophan. The D gene is left open where the match is weak. Part of the rows lack a size; the others show once, few, many or a class for expanded clones.

j_call: TRBJ2-3
d_call: TRBD1
v_call: TRBV7-6
clone_size: many
cdr3_aa: CASSFFPRDSSYSDTQYF
cdr3_nt: TGTGCCAGCAGTTTTTTCCCCAGGGACAGCTCCTATTCAGATACGCAGTATTTT

j_call: TRBJ2-7
d_call: TRBD2
v_call: TRBV24-1
clone_size: .
cdr3_aa: CATSDPCGGGSEYEQYF
cdr3_nt: TGCGCCACCAGTGACCCCTGCGGGGGGGGATCTGAGTACGAGCAGTACTTC

j_call: TRBJ1-2
d_call: TRBD1
v_call: TRBV11-2
clone_size: .
cdr3_aa: CASSLGTGAARNGYTF
cdr3_nt: TGTGCCAGCAGCTTAGGGACAGGGGCTGCCCGTAATGGCTACACCTTC

j_call: TRBJ2-7
d_call: .
v_call: TRBV11-2
clone_size: few
cdr3_aa: CASSPRRVYYEQYF
cdr3_nt: TGTGCCAGCAGCCCTAGACGGGTCTACTACGAGCAGTACTTC

j_call: TRBJ2-3
d_call: .
v_call: TRBV28
clone_size: many
cdr3_aa: CASSFLSGTDTQYF
cdr3_nt: TGTGCCAGCAGTTTCCTCAGCGGCACAGATACGCAGTATTTT

j_call: TRBJ2-7
d_call: TRBD1
v_call: TRBV7-2
clone_size: many
cdr3_aa: CATAPRGLSYEQYF
cdr3_nt: TGTGCCACCGCCCCTAGGGGGCTCTCCTACGAGCAGTACTTC

j_call: TRBJ2-7
d_call: .
v_call: TRBV5-1
clone_size: many
cdr3_aa: CASTPVGGPNEQYF
cdr3_nt: TGCGCCAGCACCCCGGTGGGGGGGCCAAACGAGCAGTACTTC

j_call: TRBJ2-7
d_call: .
v_call: TRBV4-1
clone_size: many
cdr3_aa: CASSQVLDYEQYF
cdr3_nt: TGCGCCAGCAGCCAAGTTTTGGACTACGAGCAGTACTTC

j_call: TRBJ2-7
d_call: TRBD2
v_call: TRBV20-1
clone_size: .
cdr3_aa: CSARDTSVPLHGQYF
cdr3_nt: TGCAGTGCTAGAGATACTAGCGTGCCCCTTCACGGGCAGTACTTC

j_call: TRBJ2-5
d_call: TRBD1
v_call: TRBV20-1
clone_size: many
cdr3_aa: CSAREVDRGFSETQYF
cdr3_nt: TGCAGTGCTAGAGAGGTGGACAGGGGATTTTCTGAGACCCAGTACTTC

j_call: TRBJ2-3
d_call: TRBD2
v_call: TRBV10-3
clone_size: many
cdr3_aa: CAISARTGTSGRADTQYF
cdr3_nt: TGTGCCATCAGCGCCCGAACCGGGACTAGCGGGCGAGCAGATACGCAGTATTTT

j_call: TRBJ1-5
d_call: .
v_call: TRBV27
clone_size: many
cdr3_aa: CASSSRGVEGQHF
cdr3_nt: TGTGCCAGCAGTTCCAGGGGCGTTGAGGGCCAGCATTTT

j_call: TRBJ2-1
d_call: .
v_call: TRBV3-2
clone_size: many
cdr3_aa: CASSPDPRQGARDEQFF
cdr3_nt: TGTGCCAGCAGCCCTGACCCCCGACAGGGGGCTAGGGATGAGCAGTTCTTC

j_call: TRBJ1-3
d_call: .
v_call: TRBV25-1
clone_size: many
cdr3_aa: CASSELSGAGNTIYF
cdr3_nt: TGTGCCAGCAGTGAATTGTCGGGGGCTGGAAACACCATATATTTT

j_call: TRBJ1-6
d_call: .
v_call: TRBV5-1
clone_size: many
cdr3_aa: CASSLGQPNSPLHF
cdr3_nt: TGCGCCAGCAGCTTAGGACAGCCAAATTCACCCCTCCACTTT

j_call: TRBJ2-1
d_call: .
v_call: TRBV27
clone_size: many
cdr3_aa: CASKGLALYNEQFF
cdr3_nt: TGTGCCAGCAAGGGGCTAGCGCTCTACAATGAGCAGTTCTTC

j_call: TRBJ2-3
d_call: .
v_call: TRBV5-4
clone_size: .
cdr3_aa: CASSWGCGTYGDTQYF
cdr3_nt: TGTGCCAGCAGCTGGGGCTGTGGTACCTATGGAGATACGCAGTATTTT

j_call: TRBJ1-1
d_call: .
v_call: TRBV6-5
clone_size: many
cdr3_aa: CASSYNEAFF
cdr3_nt: TGTGCCAGCAGTTACAATGAGGCTTTCTTT

j_call: TRBJ1-1
d_call: .
v_call: TRBV5-6
clone_size: many
cdr3_aa: CASSLFTGYTEAFF
cdr3_nt: TGTGCCAGCAGCTTATTCACAGGGTACACTGAAGCTTTCTTT

j_call: TRBJ1-6
d_call: .
v_call: TRBV4-1
clone_size: many
cdr3_aa: CASSPSPDSRLWPLHF
cdr3_nt: TGCGCCAGCAGCCCCTCACCGGACAGCCGACTTTGGCCCCTCCACTTT

j_call: TRBJ2-7
d_call: .
v_call: TRBV5-4
clone_size: .
cdr3_aa: CASSSPSVYEQYF
cdr3_nt: TGTGCCAGCAGCTCACCCTCCGTCTACGAGCAGTACTTC

j_call: TRBJ1-1
d_call: .
v_call: TRBV19
clone_size: many
cdr3_aa: CASSIGDRRTEAFF
cdr3_nt: TGTGCCAGTAGTATAGGAGACAGGCGGACTGAAGCTTTCTTT

j_call: TRBJ2-7
d_call: .
v_call: TRBV20-1
clone_size: many
cdr3_aa: CSARIPTGPYEQYF
cdr3_nt: TGCAGTGCTAGGATCCCGACAGGACCCTACGAGCAGTACTTC

j_call: TRBJ1-1
d_call: .
v_call: TRBV20-1
clone_size: .
cdr3_aa: CSAVTTGYQALF
cdr3_nt: TGCAGTGCAGTGACAACGGGCTATCAAGCTCTCTTT

j_call: TRBJ2-2
d_call: TRBD1
v_call: TRBV5-6
clone_size: many
cdr3_aa: CASSLWGTGGTGELFF
cdr3_nt: TGTGCCAGCAGCTTGTGGGGGACAGGGGGTACCGGGGAGCTGTTTTTT

j_call: TRBJ2-2
d_call: .
v_call: TRBV20-1
clone_size: .
cdr3_aa: CSARDVVQGGTGELFF
cdr3_nt: TGCAGTGCTAGAGATGTGGTGCAGGGAGGCACCGGGGAGCTGTTTTTT

j_call: TRBJ1-1
d_call: TRBD1
v_call: TRBV7-2
clone_size: .
cdr3_aa: CASSDRGGNTEAFF
cdr3_nt: TGTGCCAGCAGCGACAGGGGAGGGAACACTGAAGCTTTCTTT

j_call: TRBJ2-3
d_call: TRBD2
v_call: TRBV7-2
clone_size: .
cdr3_aa: CASSSRPGTSGGDTQYF
cdr3_nt: TGTGCCAGCAGCTCCCGCCCCGGGACTAGCGGGGGGGATACGCAGTATTTT

j_call: TRBJ2-3
d_call: .
v_call: TRBV11-2
clone_size: many
cdr3_aa: CASSLDWTPTDTQYF
cdr3_nt: TGTGCCAGCAGCTTAGATTGGACACCCACAGATACGCAGTATTTT

j_call: TRBJ2-7
d_call: .
v_call: TRBV7-8
clone_size: many
cdr3_aa: CASSLQSQGGQYF
cdr3_nt: TGTGCCAGCAGCTTACAATCCCAGGGCGGGCAGTACTTC

j_call: TRBJ2-3
d_call: TRBD2
v_call: TRBV20-1
clone_size: many
cdr3_aa: CSARVPWGLSGQDTQYF
cdr3_nt: TGCAGTGCTAGAGTCCCTTGGGGACTATCAGGGCAAGATACGCAGTATTTT